The 21 T cell receptor beta chains below all came from one sample that was sequenced in a study of T-cell memory formation after mild COVID-19 (dated by TCRdb to about 2021). To prepare the library, 5' RACE was applied. Instrument on record: Illumina NovaSeq 6000. TCRdb trimmed public reads at Q25 via fastp, called clones via MiXCR and kept in-frame beta chains. Entries are consolidated by CDR3 protein sequence, retaining the most common genes and DNA. This sample comprises 550,000 to 700,000 distinct CDR3 sequences, over 15% of them detected only once. Clones ranked in the top ten supply about 12% of the sample. The sample was PBMCs or a T cell subset sorted from them (not recorded which). The receptors originated from an adult woman who had mild COVID-19 (a few samples of this study predate the infection). The sample titles of this study are shuffled in the database, so cell type and time point are left out; the donor was told from shared clones.

This clonotype was seen more than once but under ten times. CDR3 sequence (DNA): TGTGCCAGCAGCAATGCGAGTGGCCCGCGACGGGGAAACACCATATATTTT. Its translation: CASSNASGPRRGNTIYF. This chain uses TRBV21-1 with TRBJ1-3; the table names TRBD1, a call not compared with the DNA. TRBV21-1 is assigned pseudogene status. This CDR3 region has 17 residues.

The CDR3 spells CASSPNQRGSSYEQYF. The CDR3 DNA sequence: TGTGCCAGCTCACCAAATCAGCGGGGGTCCTCCTACGAGCAGTACTTC. The rearrangement links TRBV18 to TRBJ2-7, with 8 bases identical to TRBD2. Per the germline V gene, CDR1 is KGHSH and CDR2 is LQKENI. This CDR3 has 16 amino acids. V lost 2 bases and J lost 0; bases outside the gene matches: 6. Full variable domain (outside the CDR3, taken from reference TRBV18 and TRBJ2-7): NAGVMQNPRHLVRRRGQEARLRCSPMKGHSHVYWYRQLPEEGLKFMVYLQKENIIDESGMPKERFSAEFPKEGPSILRIQQVVRGDSAAYFCASSPNQRGSSYEQYFGPGTRLTVT.

This clonotype was counted only a few times. The chain recombines TRBV7-3 with TRBJ2-1, with 12 nucleotides matching TRBD2. Per the germline V gene, CDR1 is SGHTA and CDR2 is FQGTGA. The CDR3 runs 16 residues. V shed 4 bases and J 7 bases; nucleotides not matched to a gene: 8. Here the CDR3 reads CASSSLAGGPRNEQFF. The CDR3 DNA sequence: TGTGCCAGCAGCTCCCTAGCGGGAGGGCCGAGAAATGAGCAGTTCTTC.

The chain uses TRBV5-1 and TRBJ2-5; 8 nucleotides agree with TRBD2. Trimming cost V 4 bases and J 5 bases; bases outside gene matches: 7. Germline loops: CDR1 SGHRS, CDR2 YFSETQ. The CDR3 length is 14 residues. The CDR3 nucleotides are TGCGCCAGCAGCCAGGGACTAGTTTTCGAGACCCAGTACTTC. Protein sequence: CASSQGLVFETQYF.

The V call is TRBV4-1, the J call TRBJ2-3; 7 bases line up with TRBD2. Germline V gene lookup returns CDR1 MGHRA and CDR2 YSYEKL. The CDR3 sequence is 15 residues long. Trimming cost V 1 base and J 5 bases; bases outside gene matches: 6. CDR3 DNA sequence: TGCGCCAGCAGCCAAGGGCGCGGGGGTGTAGATACGCAGTATTTT. This codes for CASSQGRGGVDTQYF.

This clonotype was counted between two and nine times. The chain employs TRBV20-1 and TRBJ2-1; D not certain. The V gene lost 1 base and the J gene lost 7 bases, with 11 bases spanning the gap. The CDR3 has 13 residues. Germline lookup yields CDR1 DFQATT and CDR2 SNEGSKA (reference sequence). The CDR3 region is CSARGAPDNEQFF. The CDR3 bases are TGCAGTGCTAGAGGGGCCCCCGATAATGAGCAGTTCTTC.

The V and J genes are TRBV29-1 and TRBJ2-2; D is possibly TRBD2 (5 bases). V was clipped by 3 bases and J by 3 bases, with 11 bases between them. This CDR3 is built from 14 residues. Germline assignment: CDR1 SQVTM and CDR2 ANQGSEA. This CDR3 is CSVEEVVDTGELFF. DNA of the CDR3: TGCAGCGTTGAGGAGGTGGTCGACACCGGGGAGCTGTTTTTT.

The CDR3 loop is CSAREGSETQYF. In DNA form, the CDR3 reads TGCAGTGCTAGAGAGGGCAGTGAGACCCAGTACTTC. The chain recombines TRBV20-1 with TRBJ2-5; D is ambiguous. Trimming stripped 0 bases from V and 5 bases from J, with 7 bases between. Germline values: CDR1 DFQATT, CDR2 SNEGSKA (reference sequence). The CDR3 totals 12 residues.

The chain recombines TRBV18 with TRBJ2-1; TRBD2 might be the D (6 bases). The CDR3 is 17 residues long. Between the trimmed V and J ends, which lost 3 bases and 2 bases, there was a span of 17 bases. Germline CDR1 is KGHSH and CDR2 is LQKENI. CDR3: CASSPQTRGGAYNEQFF. The CDR3 region has the DNA TGTGCCAGCTCACCCCAGACTAGAGGAGGCGCCTACAATGAGCAGTTCTTC.

This sequence joins TRBV12-3 or TRBV12-4 and TRBJ1-1, with 7 bases lining up with TRBD1. The J segment lost 4 bases and the V segment lost 2 bases, leaving 10 bases of the junction unmatched. This CDR3 is built from 16 residues. Here the CDR3 reads CASSLRAGGWGTEAFF. The CDR3 DNA sequence: TGTGCCAGCAGTTTAAGGGCAGGGGGTTGGGGCACTGAAGCTTTCTTT.

This clonotype was recorded at least ten times. The V and J genes are TRBV12-3 or TRBV12-4 and TRBJ2-6; a weak D match, TRBD2 (5 bases). Trimming took 5 bases from V and 1 from J, leaving 9 bases between them. The CDR3 spans 15 residues. This chain's CDR3 is CASSVLGSGANVLTF. The DNA for the CDR3 is TGTGCCAGCAGTGTACTAGGATCTGGGGCCAACGTCCTGACTTTC.

This sequence joins TRBV2 and TRBJ1-6; 10 nucleotides line up with TRBD1. The germline gives CDR1 SNHLY, CDR2 FYNNEI. The CDR3 totals 13 residues. V gave up 8 bases and J gave up 13 bases; unmatched junction bases: 8. CDR3 coding DNA: TGTGCCAGCTACCGGGACAGGGGCACTCCCCTCCACTTT. It codes for CASYRDRGTPLHF.

This clonotype showed up many times. V and J are TRBV20-1 and TRBJ2-7; 13 nucleotides match TRBD2. J gave up 4 bases and V 7 bases, and 4 bases lay outside the gene matches. CDR1 and CDR2 (germline): DFQATT, SNEGSKA (reference sequence). This CDR3 is built from 13 residues. DNA for the CDR3: TGCAGTGGGACTAGCGGGAGTTGGTACGAGCAGTACTTC. It codes for CSGTSGSWYEQYF.

This clonotype has more than one count but fewer than ten. The chain recombines TRBV7-3 with TRBJ2-7; 10 positions match TRBD2. Trimming at V came to 3 bases and at J to 3 bases, leaving 5 bases not matched to a gene. The germline V gene has CDR1 SGHTA and CDR2 FQGTGA. CDR3 length: 15 amino acids. CDR3: CASSFHSSGSYEQYF. CDR3 bases: TGTGCCAGCAGCTTCCACTCTAGCGGGAGCTACGAGCAGTACTTC.

This clonotype was observed a handful of times. The chain carries TRBV6-1 and TRBJ1-1, with unresolved D. The CDR3 is 14 residues long. CDR1 and CDR2 from the germline V gene are MNHNS and SASEGT. Trimming shortened V by 6 bases and J by 5 bases, and 16 bases separated the two germline ends. CDR3 nucleotide sequence: TGTGCCAGCAGGTACGACGTTCTTGTAACTGAAGCTTTCTTT. Its translation: CASRYDVLVTEAFF.

The chain carries TRBV7-2 and TRBJ2-3; no firm D call. Germline V gene data show CDR1 as SGHTA and CDR2 as FQGNSA. V was cut by 6 bases and J by 6 bases, with 19 bases left in between. This CDR3 has 15 amino acids. The CDR3 loop reads CASRRSRTRRDTQYF. The CDR3 DNA is TGTGCCAGCAGGCGTTCTAGGACCCGCCGGGATACGCAGTATTTT.

There are a few counts of this clonotype. The V gene is TRBV9, the J gene TRBJ2-5; 9 bases fit TRBD2. V lost 0 bases and J lost 5; bases outside the gene matches: 5. CDR1 and CDR2 from the germline V gene are SGDLS and YYNGEE. There are 15 residues in the CDR3. DNA for the CDR3: TGTGCCAGCAGCGTAGAGGGCGGGAGGGCGGAGACCCAGTACTTC. This codes for CASSVEGGRAETQYF.

This clonotype was seen a few times. At one end the junction does not follow the germline gene, possibly because of a read error. The V and J genes are TRBV30 and TRBJ1-1, with D hard to call. The CDR3 is 8 amino acids. The germline V gene has CDR1 GTSNPN and CDR2 SVGIG (reference sequence). Written as DNA, the CDR3 is TGTGCCTGGAGTGTTCTAAAATTT. Encoded protein: CAWSVLKF.

V is TRBV6-5 and J is TRBJ2-2, with 14 bases fitting TRBD2. V dropped 7 bases and J dropped 0; count of bases not matched to a gene: 7. There are 18 residues in the CDR3. Germline loops: CDR1 MNHEY, CDR2 SVGAGI. CDR3 sequence reads: CASKGLAGGNSNTGELFF. CDR3 coding DNA: TGTGCCAGCAAAGGACTAGCGGGAGGAAATTCGAACACCGGGGAGCTGTTTTTT.

This clonotype was found many times. The V and J genes are TRBV7-9 and TRBJ2-2, with a weak D call TRBD1 (5 bases). V dropped 2 bases and J dropped 1 base, with 11 bases sitting between them. This CDR3 comprises 16 residues. From germline, CDR1 is SEHNR and CDR2 FQNEAQ (reference sequence). The CDR3 DNA is TGTGCCAGCAGCTTAAACCAGGGCAAGAACACCGGGGAGCTGTTTTTT. Encoded protein: CASSLNQGKNTGELFF.

In this sample, this clonotype turned up a few times. This rearrangement joins TRBV10-3 to TRBJ2-7; D possibly corresponds to TRBD1 (5 bases). CDR1 and CDR2 from the germline V gene are ENHRY and SYGVKD. The CDR3 spans 14 residues. V was shortened by 2 bases and J by 1 base, with 9 bases between the two germline ends. The CDR3 loop reads CAISEPDKSYEQYF. CDR3 nucleotide sequence: TGTGCCATCAGTGAGCCGGACAAGTCCTACGAGCAGTACTTC.